Given below is one T cell receptor beta chain in context. It is likely a read error, because the conserved phenylalanine at the end of the CDR3 is missing. This specimen comes from a study of tumor-infiltrating lymphocytes in primary liver carcinoma. With a constant-region primer, TCR beta cDNA was made from around 530 ng of total RNA. Three rounds of nested multiplex PCR with slightly modified ARM-PCR produced TCR beta libraries. Both of the initial two PCR rounds ran for approximately 11 cycles and employed TRBV1-TRBV30 forward primers alongside a C-beta reverse primer. Using its own MiXCR run on the multiplex PCR reads, TCRdb lists one record per CDR3 protein. The sample includes 70,000 to 95,000 distinct CDR3 sequences, 60% to 80% seen only once; the top ten take around a quarter. Trimming cost V 7 bases and J 7 bases; bases outside gene matches: 11. CDR1 and CDR2 from the germline V gene are MNHEY and SVGAGI. This CDR3 spans 14 amino acids.

Taking about 19-32 mg of unsorted bulk tissue, the authors co-extracted RNA and DNA. The rearrangement uses TRBV6-5 and TRBJ2-7, with 9 bases lining up with TRBD1. Sequenced material: liver tumor tissue from sampling region 4. Indicated subset: tumor region T4, right-lateral pole. The TCR originated in a man between 35 and 55 years old with primary liver carcinoma and hepatitis B virus infection. CDR3 loop: CASTPSWDRVEQYL. CDR3 nucleotide sequence: TGTGCCAGCACTCCATCCTGGGACAGGGTGGAGCAGTACTTA.